This T cell receptor (beta chain) was sequenced for a study of cytotoxic CD8 clonotypes in ibrutinib-treated CLL. As for the study in general: Included were 11 relapsed/refractory and approximately 15 treatment-naive patients, of whom 17 were IGHV unmutated. Complete response was seen in 2 patients and partial in approximately 24; some 12 progressed and around 14 stayed remitted after a median about 70 months.

Of note for this clone: The antigen is undetermined.

Study results and limitations: Baseline clonality was higher than in age-matched healthy donors and moved in step with circulating CD8+ T-cell counts.

Profiling relied on immunoSEQ multiplex PCR, and the TCRdb table lists in-frame clones only, not all of them. The data show approximately 60,000 clones, 56% seen once. CDR1 and CDR2 from the germline V gene are MNHEY and SVGAGI. The CDR3 covers 16 residues. V lost 2 bases to trimming and J lost 6 bases; unmatched junction nucleotides: 4. The chain carries TRBV6-5 and TRBJ2-1; 13 positions match TRBD2. This material consisted of PBMCs, taken after 24 months of ibrutinib treatment. The TCR originated in a human donor with chronic lymphocytic leukemia. The CDR3 spells CASSYPGLAGTNEQFF. The CDR3 nucleotides are TGTGCCAGCAGTTACCCGGGACTAGCGGGGACCAATGAGCAGTTCTTC.